This T cell receptor (beta chain) was documented in a study of T-cell reconstitution after alpha-beta-depleted transplantation in children. General study points: After transplant, at about two months, alpha-beta T cells were reportedly derived from several hundred expanded graft clones. Newly produced T cells mostly provided counts and TCRbeta diversity after one year, as hyperexpanded clones declined.

Library preparation (for TCRbeta) was performed with unique molecular identifiers. TCRdb re-analysed the PCR reads in MiXCR, keeping a single row per CDR3 protein. This table holds under 850,000 distinct CDR3 sequences, less than 15% found once. With regard to this clonotype: Its antigen is undetermined.

CDR1 SNHLY and CDR2 FYNNEI come from the germline V gene. This CDR3 contains 14 residues. V gave up 6 bases and J gave up 9 bases; unmatched junction bases: 7. This material consisted of PBMCs, taken before TCRalphabeta/CD19-depleted stem cell transplant. The sequence was obtained from a girl aged 2 to 10 with congenital amegakaryocytic thrombocytopenia, due to receive a stem cell transplant. This chain uses TRBV2 with TRBJ2-1; 11 nucleotides agree with TRBD2. CDR3 nucleotide sequence: TGTGCCAGCAGGGTAGCGGGAGGGGATGGTGAGCAGTTCTTC. This sequence encodes CASRVAGGDGEQFF.